This TCR beta chain comes out of a study of cytomegalovirus exposure and HLA in healthy donors. Study-wide findings and caveats: A few CMV-associated chains proved CMV antigen-specific in vitro. That first-cohort TCR clusters tended to co-occur in the 120 or so validation repertoires was found in a later analysis. Per published reports, the classifier diagnosed cytomegalovirus status with high specificity and sensitivity.

The donors belonged to the approximately 120-subject validation cohort, separate from the roughly 720-subject first cohort. CDR1 and CDR2 (germline): SGHRS, YFSETQ. V dropped 2 bases and J dropped 5 bases, with 13 bases sitting between them. The CDR3 is 14 amino acids. Remarks on this clone: Its antigen is unknown.

Generated by immunoSEQ multiplex PCR, the TCRdb table keeps only in-frame clones and is missing some. The data show about 190,000 clones, 80% to 85% seen once. The sequenced sample consisted of PBMCs. V gene TRBV5-1 combines with J gene TRBJ1-1; TRBD1 is a possible D gene (5 bases). This receptor was taken from a woman in her late teens or twenties in good health and CMV-seropositive. CDR3 residues: CASSFGGGGTEAFF. In nucleotides, the CDR3 is TGCGCCAGCAGCTTTGGGGGAGGAGGGACTGAAGCTTTCTTT.